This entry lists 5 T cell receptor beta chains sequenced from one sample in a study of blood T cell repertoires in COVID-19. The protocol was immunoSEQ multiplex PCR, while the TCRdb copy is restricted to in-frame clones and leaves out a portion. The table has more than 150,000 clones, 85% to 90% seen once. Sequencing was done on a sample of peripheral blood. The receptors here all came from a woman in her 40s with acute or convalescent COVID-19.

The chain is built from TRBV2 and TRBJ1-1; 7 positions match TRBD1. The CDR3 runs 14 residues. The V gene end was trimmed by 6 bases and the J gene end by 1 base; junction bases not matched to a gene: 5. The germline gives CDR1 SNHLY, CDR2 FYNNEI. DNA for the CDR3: TGTGCCAGCAGGTACAGGGGAGGGAACACTGAAGCTTTCTTT. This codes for CASRYRGGNTEAFF.

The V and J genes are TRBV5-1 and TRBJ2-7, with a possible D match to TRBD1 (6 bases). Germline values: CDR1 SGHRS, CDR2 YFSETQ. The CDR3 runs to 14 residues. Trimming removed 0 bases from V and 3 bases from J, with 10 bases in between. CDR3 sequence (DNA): TGCGCCAGCAGCTTGGACAGGGCTAACTACGAGCAGTACTTC. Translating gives CASSLDRANYEQYF.

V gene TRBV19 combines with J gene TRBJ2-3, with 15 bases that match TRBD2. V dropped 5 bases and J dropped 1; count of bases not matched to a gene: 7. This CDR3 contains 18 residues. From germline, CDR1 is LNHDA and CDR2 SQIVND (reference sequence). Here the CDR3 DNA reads TGTGCCAGTAGTTTGGGACTAGCGGGAGGTTTCGGCACAGATACGCAGTATTTT. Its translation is CASSLGLAGGFGTDTQYF.

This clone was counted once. CDR3 sequence reads: CASSSLGGHGNQPQHF. DNA of the CDR3: TGTGCCAGCAGCTCATTGGGGGGGCACGGCAATCAGCCCCAGCATTTT. The chain combines TRBV5-5 with TRBJ1-5; a possible D gene is TRBD1 (6 bases). The V end was cut by 3 bases, the J end by 2 bases, with 15 bases between. CDR1 SGHKS and CDR2 YYEKEE come from the germline V gene (reference sequence). The CDR3 is 16 amino acids.

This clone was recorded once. In DNA, the CDR3 is TGTGCCAGCAGCCAAGATTTAAGACTAGCGGCCTCTGGGGCCAACGTCCTGACTTTC. Amino acids: CASSQDLRLAASGANVLTF. This chain uses TRBV14 with TRBJ2-6, with 9 bases identical to TRBD2. The CDR3 totals 19 residues. Germline-derived CDR1 and CDR2 are SGHDN and FVKESK. The V gene end was trimmed by 0 bases and the J gene end by 0 bases; junction bases not matched to a gene: 6.